This T cell receptor (beta chain) was identified in a study of neurological immune-mediated disorders. Many counts were recorded for this clonotype. Each TCR transcript was tagged with a 10-nucleotide random UMI during 5'RACE. MiXCR, applied by TCRdb to the 5' RACE reads, yields one record per CDR3 protein. The sample has 74,000 or so distinct CDR3 sequences, approximately 10% seen once. The sequence was obtained from a middle-aged man in good health. Sequencing used PBMCs.

Here the CDR3 DNA reads TGTGCCAGCAGCGTTGGACAGGGGGCCCCAAGCCGGGAGACCCAGTACTTC. Its translation is CASSVGQGAPSRETQYF. The V gene is TRBV7-2, the J gene TRBJ2-5, with 11 positions matching TRBD1. The CDR3 sequence is 17 residues long. Germline lookup yields CDR1 SGHTA and CDR2 FQGNSA. Unmatched junction bases numbered 13, after V lost 5 bases and J lost 5 bases.